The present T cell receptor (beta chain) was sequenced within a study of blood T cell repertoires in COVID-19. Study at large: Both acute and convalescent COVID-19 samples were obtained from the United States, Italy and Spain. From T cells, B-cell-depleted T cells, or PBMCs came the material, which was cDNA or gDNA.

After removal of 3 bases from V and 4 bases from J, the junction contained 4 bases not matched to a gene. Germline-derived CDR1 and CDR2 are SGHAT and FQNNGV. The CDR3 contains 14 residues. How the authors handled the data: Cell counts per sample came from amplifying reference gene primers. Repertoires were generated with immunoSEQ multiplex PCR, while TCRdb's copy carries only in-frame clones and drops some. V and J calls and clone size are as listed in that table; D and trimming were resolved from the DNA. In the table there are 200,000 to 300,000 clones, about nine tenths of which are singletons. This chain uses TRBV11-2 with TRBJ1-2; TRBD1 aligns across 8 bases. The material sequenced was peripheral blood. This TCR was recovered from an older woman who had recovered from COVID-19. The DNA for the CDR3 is TGTGCCAGCAGCTTGGACAGGGTCCCCTATGGCTACACCTTC. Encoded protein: CASSLDRVPYGYTF. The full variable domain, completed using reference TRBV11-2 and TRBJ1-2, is EAGVAQSPRYKIIEKRQSVAFWCNPISGHATLYWYQQILGQGPKLLIQFQNNGVVDDSQLPKDRFSAERLKGVDSTLKIQPAKLEDSAVYLCASSLDRVPYGYTFGSGTRLTVV.